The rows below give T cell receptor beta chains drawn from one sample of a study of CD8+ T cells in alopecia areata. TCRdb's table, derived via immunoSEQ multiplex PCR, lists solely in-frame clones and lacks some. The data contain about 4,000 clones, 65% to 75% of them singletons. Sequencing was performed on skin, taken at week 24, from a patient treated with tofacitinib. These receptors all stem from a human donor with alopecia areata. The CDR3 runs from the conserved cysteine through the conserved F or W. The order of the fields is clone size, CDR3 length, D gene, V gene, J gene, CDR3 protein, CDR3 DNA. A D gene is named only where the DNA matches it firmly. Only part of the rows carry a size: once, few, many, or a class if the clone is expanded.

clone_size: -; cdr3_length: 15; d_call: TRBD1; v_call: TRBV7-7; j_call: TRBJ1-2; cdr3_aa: CASSLVLRGGGGYTF; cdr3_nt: TGTGCTAGCAGCTTAGTACTGCGAGGGGGCGGTGGCTACACCTTC
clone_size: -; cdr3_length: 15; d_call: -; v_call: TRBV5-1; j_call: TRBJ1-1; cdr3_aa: CASSRRADLNTEAFF; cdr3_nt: TGCGCCAGCAGCAGACGAGCGGACCTGAACACTGAAGCTTTCTTT
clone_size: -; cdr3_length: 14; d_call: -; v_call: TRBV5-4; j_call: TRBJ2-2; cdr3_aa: CASSSGTIAGELFF; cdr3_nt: TGTGCCAGCAGCTCGGGGACAATCGCCGGGGAGCTGTTTTTT
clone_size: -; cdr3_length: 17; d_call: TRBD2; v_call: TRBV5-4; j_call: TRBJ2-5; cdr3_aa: CASSYIGLAGGAETQYF; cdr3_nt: TGTGCCAGCAGCTACATAGGACTAGCGGGGGGCGCAGAGACCCAGTACTTC
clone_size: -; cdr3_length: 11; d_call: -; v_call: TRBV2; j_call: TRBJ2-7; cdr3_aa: CASAIAYEQYF; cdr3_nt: TGTGCCAGCGCCATCGCCTACGAGCAGTACTTC
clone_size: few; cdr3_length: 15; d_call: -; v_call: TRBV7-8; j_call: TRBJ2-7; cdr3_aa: CASSSTAGHGYEQYF; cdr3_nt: TGTGCCAGCAGCTCAACCGCGGGACATGGCTACGAGCAGTACTTC
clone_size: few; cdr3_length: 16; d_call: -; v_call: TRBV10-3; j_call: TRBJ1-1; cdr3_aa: CAISESSWTANTEAFF; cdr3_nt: TGTGCCATCAGTGAGTCTTCCTGGACAGCGAACACTGAAGCTTTCTTT
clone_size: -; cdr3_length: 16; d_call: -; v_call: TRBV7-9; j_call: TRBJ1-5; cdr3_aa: CASSSESGGLNQPQHF; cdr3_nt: TGTGCCAGCAGCTCTGAGTCGGGGGGCCTAAATCAGCCCCAGCATTTT
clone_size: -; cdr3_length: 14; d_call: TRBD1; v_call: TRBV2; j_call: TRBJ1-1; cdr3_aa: CASSVDRVNTEAFF; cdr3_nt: TGTGCCAGCAGTGTTGACAGGGTAAACACTGAAGCTTTCTTT
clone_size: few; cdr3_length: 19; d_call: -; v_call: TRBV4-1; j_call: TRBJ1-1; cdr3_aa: CASSQAEITALTSNTEAFF; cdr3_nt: TGCGCCAGCAGCCAAGCGGAAATCACTGCCCTTACCTCGAACACTGAAGCTTTCTTT
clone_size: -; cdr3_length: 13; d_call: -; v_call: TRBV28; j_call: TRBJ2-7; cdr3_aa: CASKSLEDYEQYF; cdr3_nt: TGTGCCAGCAAAAGCTTGGAGGACTACGAGCAGTACTTC
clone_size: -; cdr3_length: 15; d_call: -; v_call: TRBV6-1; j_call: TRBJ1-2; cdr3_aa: CASRLIDGPAHGYTF; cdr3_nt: TGTGCCAGCAGATTAATTGACGGACCGGCCCATGGCTACACCTTC
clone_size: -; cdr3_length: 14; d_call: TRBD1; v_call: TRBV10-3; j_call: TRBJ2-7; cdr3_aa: CAISESLTGYEQYF; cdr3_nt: TGTGCCATCAGTGAGTCGTTGACAGGGTACGAGCAGTACTTC
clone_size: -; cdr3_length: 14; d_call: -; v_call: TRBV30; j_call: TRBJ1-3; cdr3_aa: CAWSVERGGNTIYF; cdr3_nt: TGTGCCTGGAGTGTGGAAAGGGGTGGAAACACCATATATTTT
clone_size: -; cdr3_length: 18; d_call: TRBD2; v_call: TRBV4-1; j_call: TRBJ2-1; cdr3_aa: CASSQVDMGLAGHNEQFF; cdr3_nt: TGCGCCAGCAGCCAAGTGGACATGGGACTAGCGGGACACAATGAGCAGTTCTTC
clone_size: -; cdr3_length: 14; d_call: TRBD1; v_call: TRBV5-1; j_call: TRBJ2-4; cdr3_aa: CASSEGTGGNIQYF; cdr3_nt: TGCGCCAGCAGCGAAGGGACAGGCGGAAACATTCAGTACTTC
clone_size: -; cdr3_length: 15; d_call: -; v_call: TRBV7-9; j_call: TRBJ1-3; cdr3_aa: CASSLAGGSGNTIYF; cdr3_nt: TGTGCCAGCAGCTTAGCAGGGGGCTCTGGAAACACCATATATTTT
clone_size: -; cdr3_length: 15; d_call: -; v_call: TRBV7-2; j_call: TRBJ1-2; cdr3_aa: CASSLSKGGAYGYTF; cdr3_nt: TGTGCCAGCAGCTTAAGCAAGGGGGGGGCCTATGGCTACACCTTC
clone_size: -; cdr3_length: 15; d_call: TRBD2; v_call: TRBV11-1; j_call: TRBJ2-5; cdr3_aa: CASSFPSGGAETQYF; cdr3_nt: TGTGCCAGCAGCTTTCCTAGCGGGGGGGCAGAGACCCAGTACTTC
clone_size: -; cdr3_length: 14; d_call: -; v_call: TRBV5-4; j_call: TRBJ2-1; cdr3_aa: CASSFLGRLEEQFF; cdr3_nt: TGTGCCAGCAGCTTTTTGGGTAGGCTTGAGGAGCAGTTCTTC
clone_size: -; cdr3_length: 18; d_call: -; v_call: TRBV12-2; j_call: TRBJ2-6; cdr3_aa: CASRLHGSTQSRANVLTF; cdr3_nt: TGTGCAAGTCGCTTACATGGCTCCACACAAAGTCGGGCCAACGTCCTGACTTTC
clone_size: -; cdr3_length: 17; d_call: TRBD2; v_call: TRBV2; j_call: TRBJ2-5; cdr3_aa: CASSGTSGGLYQETQYF; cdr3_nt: TGTGCCAGCAGCGGGACTAGCGGGGGACTGTACCAAGAGACCCAGTACTTC
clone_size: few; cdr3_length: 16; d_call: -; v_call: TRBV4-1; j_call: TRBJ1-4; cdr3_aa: CASSQDGWTMNEKLFF; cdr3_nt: TGCGCCAGCAGCCAAGACGGATGGACGATGAATGAAAAACTGTTTTTT
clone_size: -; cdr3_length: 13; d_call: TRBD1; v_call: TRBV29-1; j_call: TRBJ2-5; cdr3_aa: CSVSQGAGETQYF; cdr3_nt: TGCAGCGTGTCACAGGGGGCCGGAGAGACCCAGTACTTC
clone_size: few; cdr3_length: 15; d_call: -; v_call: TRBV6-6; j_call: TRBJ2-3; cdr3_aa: CASSYYRASTDTQYF; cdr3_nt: TGTGCCAGCAGTTATTACAGGGCTAGCACAGATACGCAGTATTTT
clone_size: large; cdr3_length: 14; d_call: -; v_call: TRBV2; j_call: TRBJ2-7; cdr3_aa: CASSLGQIYYEQYF; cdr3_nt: TGTGCCAGCAGCCTCGGACAGATCTACTACGAGCAGTACTTC
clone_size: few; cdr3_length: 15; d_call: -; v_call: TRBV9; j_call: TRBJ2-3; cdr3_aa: CASSEGGGRTDTQYF; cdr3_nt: TGTGCCAGCAGCGAGGGTGGGGGGCGCACAGATACGCAGTATTTT
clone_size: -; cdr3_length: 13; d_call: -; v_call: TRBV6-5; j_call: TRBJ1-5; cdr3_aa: CASRGFEYQPQHF; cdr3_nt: TGTGCCAGCAGGGGCTTCGAGTATCAGCCCCAGCATTTT
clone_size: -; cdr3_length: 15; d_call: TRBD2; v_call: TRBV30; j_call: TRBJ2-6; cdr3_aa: CAWSVRGVGANVLTF; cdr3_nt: TGTGCCTGGAGTGTACGGGGGGTTGGGGCCAACGTCCTGACTTTC
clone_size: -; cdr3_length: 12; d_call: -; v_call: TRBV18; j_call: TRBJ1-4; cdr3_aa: CASSSRDEKLFF; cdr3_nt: TGTGCCAGCTCATCCAGGGATGAAAAACTGTTTTTT
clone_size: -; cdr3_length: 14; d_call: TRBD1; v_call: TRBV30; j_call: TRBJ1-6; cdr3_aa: CAWKAGTENSPLHF; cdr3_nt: TGTGCCTGGAAAGCCGGGACAGAAAATTCACCCCTCCACTTT
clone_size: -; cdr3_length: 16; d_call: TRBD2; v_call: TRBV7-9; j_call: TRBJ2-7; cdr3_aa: CASLNLDRAGIYEQYF; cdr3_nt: TGTGCCAGCTTAAACCTTGATCGAGCGGGGATCTACGAGCAGTACTTC
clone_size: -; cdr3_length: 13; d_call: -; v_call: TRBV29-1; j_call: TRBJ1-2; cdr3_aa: CSVEAQGEGGYTF; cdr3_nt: TGCAGCGTTGAAGCCCAGGGCGAAGGTGGCTACACCTTC
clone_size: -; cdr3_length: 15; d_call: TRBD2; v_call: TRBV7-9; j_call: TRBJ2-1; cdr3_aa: CASSPATSPYNEQFF; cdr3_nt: TGTGCCAGCAGCCCTGCGACTAGCCCCTACAATGAGCAGTTCTTC
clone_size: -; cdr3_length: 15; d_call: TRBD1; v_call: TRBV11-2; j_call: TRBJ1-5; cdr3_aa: CASSFTGTGNQPQHF; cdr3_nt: TGTGCCAGCAGCTTTACCGGGACAGGCAATCAGCCCCAGCATTTT
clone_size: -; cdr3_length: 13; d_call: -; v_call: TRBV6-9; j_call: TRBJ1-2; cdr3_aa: CASRGDSPYGYTF; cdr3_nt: TGTGCCAGCAGGGGAGACTCCCCCTATGGCTACACCTTC
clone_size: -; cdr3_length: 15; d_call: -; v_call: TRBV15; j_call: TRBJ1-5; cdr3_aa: CATSVRDAWRMPQHF; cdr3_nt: TGTGCCACCAGCGTCCGGGACGCTTGGAGGATGCCCCAGCATTTT
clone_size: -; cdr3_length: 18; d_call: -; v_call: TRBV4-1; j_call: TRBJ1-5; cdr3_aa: CASSQVDMGLTLHQPQHF; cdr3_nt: TGCGCCAGCAGCCAAGTGGATATGGGACTCACACTACATCAGCCCCAGCATTTT
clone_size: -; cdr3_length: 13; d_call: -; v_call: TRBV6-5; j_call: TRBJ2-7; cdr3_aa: CASSYYRNYEQYF; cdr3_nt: TGTGCCAGCAGTTACTACAGGAACTACGAGCAGTACTTC
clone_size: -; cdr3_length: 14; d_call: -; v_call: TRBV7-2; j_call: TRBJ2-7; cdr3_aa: CASSSARPSYEQYF; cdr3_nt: TGTGCCAGCAGCTCAGCGCGGCCATCCTACGAGCAGTACTTC
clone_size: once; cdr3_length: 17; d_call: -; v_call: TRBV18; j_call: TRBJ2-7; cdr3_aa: CASSPPVWDTHDDEQYF; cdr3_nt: TGTGCCAGCTCACCACCGGTGTGGGACACCCACGACGACGAGCAGTACTTC
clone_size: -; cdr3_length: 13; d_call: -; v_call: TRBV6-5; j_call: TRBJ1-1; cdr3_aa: CASSYGGLPEAFF; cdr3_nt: TGTGCCAGCAGTTACGGAGGGCTCCCTGAAGCTTTCTTT
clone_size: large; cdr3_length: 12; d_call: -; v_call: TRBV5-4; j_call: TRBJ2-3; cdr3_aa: CASSYPGDTQYF; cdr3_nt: TGTGCCAGCAGCTACCCTGGGGATACGCAGTATTTT
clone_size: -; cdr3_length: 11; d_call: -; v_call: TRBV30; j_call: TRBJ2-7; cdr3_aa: CAWSVRYEQYF; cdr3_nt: TGTGCCTGGAGTGTGCGATACGAGCAGTACTTC
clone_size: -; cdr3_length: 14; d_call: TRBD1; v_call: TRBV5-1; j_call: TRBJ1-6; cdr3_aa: CASSPDRGRSPLHF; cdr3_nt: TGCGCCAGCAGCCCGGACAGGGGTCGCTCACCCCTCCACTTT
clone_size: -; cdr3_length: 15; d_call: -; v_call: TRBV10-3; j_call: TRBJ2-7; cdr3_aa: CAISENPGGISEQYF; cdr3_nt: TGTGCCATCAGTGAAAACCCAGGGGGGATAAGCGAGCAGTACTTC
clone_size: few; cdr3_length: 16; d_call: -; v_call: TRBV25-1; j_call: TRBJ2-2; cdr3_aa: CASRGKSQGYTGELFF; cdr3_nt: TGTGCCAGCAGGGGGAAATCCCAGGGCTACACCGGGGAGCTGTTTTTT
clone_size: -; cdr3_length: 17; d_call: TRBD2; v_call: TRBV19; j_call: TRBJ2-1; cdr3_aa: CASSIASGGALVNEQFF; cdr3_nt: TGTGCCAGTAGTATAGCTAGCGGGGGGGCGTTGGTCAATGAGCAGTTCTTC
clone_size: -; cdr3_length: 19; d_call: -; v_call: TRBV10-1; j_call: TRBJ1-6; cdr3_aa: CASSEMMLQGFRCISPLHF; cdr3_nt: TGCGCCAGCAGTGAGATGATGCTACAGGGATTTAGATGCATTTCACCCCTCCACTTT
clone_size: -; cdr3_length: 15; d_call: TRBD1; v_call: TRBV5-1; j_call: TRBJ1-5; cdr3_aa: CASRVSDRPNQPQHF; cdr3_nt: TGCGCCAGCAGAGTATCGGACAGGCCGAATCAGCCCCAGCATTTT
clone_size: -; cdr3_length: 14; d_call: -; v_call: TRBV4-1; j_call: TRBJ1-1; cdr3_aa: CASSQDRGEPEAFF; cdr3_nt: TGCGCCAGCAGCCAAGATCGGGGGGAACCTGAAGCTTTCTTT
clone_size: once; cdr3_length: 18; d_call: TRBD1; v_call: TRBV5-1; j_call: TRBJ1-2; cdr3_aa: CASSLDSATGSLLYGYTF; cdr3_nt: TGCGCCAGCAGCTTGGACTCGGCGACAGGGTCGCTTCTCTATGGCTACACCTTC
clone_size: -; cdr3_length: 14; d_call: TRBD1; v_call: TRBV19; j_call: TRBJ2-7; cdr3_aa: CASSPQGQGGEQHF; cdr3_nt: TGTGCCAGTAGTCCACAAGGACAGGGAGGTGAGCAGCACTTC